This entry is about one TCR beta chain. Sequenced by immunoSEQ multiplex PCR; TCRdb stores in-frame clones only, minus some. The profile covers approximately 82,000 clones, with around four fifths appearing a single time and approximately 12% taken by the ten largest. This record comes from a study of blood T cell repertoires in COVID-19. The CDR3 is 15 amino acids. The germline CDR1 and CDR2 sequences are SNHLY and FYNNEI. The ends were cut back, 4 bases at V and 1 base at J, with 13 bases in the middle. The specimen sequenced was peripheral blood. The TCR was taken from a woman in her 70s with active or convalescent COVID-19. The rearrangement joins TRBV2 to TRBJ1-1; D gene uncertain. The CDR3 loop is CASSVEGLGNTEAFF. In DNA, the CDR3 is TGTGCCAGCAGTGTGGAGGGTTTGGGGAACACTGAAGCTTTCTTT.